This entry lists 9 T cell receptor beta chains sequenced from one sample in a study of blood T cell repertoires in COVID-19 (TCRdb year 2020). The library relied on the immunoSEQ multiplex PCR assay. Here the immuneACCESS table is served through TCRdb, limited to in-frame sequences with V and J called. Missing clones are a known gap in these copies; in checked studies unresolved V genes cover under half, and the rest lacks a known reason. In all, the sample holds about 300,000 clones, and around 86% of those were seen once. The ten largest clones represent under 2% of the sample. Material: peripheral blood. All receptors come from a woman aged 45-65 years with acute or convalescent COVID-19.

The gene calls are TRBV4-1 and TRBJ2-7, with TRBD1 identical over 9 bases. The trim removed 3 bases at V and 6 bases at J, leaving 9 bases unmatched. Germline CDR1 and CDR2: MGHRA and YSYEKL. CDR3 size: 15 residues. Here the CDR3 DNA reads TGCGCCAGCAGCCATCGCCCGGGACAGGGAGTCGAGCAGTACTTC. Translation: CASSHRPGQGVEQYF.

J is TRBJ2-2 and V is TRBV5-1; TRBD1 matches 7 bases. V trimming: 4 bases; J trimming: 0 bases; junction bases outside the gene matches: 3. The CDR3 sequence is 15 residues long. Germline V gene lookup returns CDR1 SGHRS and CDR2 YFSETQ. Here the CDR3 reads CASSPGTANTGELFF. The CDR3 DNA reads TGCGCCAGCAGCCCCGGGACAGCGAACACCGGGGAGCTGTTTTTT. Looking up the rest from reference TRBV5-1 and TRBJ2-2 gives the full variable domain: KAGVTQTPRYLIKTRGQQVTLSCSPISGHRSVSWYQQTPGQGLQFLFEYFSETQRNKGNFPGRFSGRQFSNSRSEMNVSTLELGDSALYLCASSPGTANTGELFFGEGSRLTVL.

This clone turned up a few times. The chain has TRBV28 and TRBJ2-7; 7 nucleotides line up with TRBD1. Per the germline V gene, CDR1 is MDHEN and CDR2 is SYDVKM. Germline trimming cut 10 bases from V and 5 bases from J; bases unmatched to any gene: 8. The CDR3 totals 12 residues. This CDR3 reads CATQTGADEQYF. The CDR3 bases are TGTGCCACACAAACAGGGGCGGACGAGCAGTACTTC.

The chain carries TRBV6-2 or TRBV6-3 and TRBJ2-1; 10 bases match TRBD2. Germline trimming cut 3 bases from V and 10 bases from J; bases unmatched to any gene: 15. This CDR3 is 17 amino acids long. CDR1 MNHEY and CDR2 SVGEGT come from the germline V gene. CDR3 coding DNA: TGTGCCAGCAGTTATGTAGCGGGAGGCCAATATGGGAGAGAGCAGTTCTTC. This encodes CASSYVAGGQYGREQFF.

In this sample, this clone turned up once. The CDR3 is CASSLNGVRSYGYTF. The CDR3 DNA reads TGTGCCAGCAGTTTGAACGGGGTAAGGAGCTATGGCTACACCTTC. This chain joins TRBV27 and TRBJ1-2; D not certain. In germline, CDR1 is MNHEY, CDR2 SMNVEV (reference sequence). The CDR3 length is 15 residues. Trimming pared 3 bases from V and 4 bases from J, leaving 15 bases between.

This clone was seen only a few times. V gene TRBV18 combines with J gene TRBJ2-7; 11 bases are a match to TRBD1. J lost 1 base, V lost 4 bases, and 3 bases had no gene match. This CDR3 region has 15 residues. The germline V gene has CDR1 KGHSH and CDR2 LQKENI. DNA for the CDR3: TGTGCCAGCTCACGGACAGGGGGCCTGTCCTACGAGCAGTACTTC. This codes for CASSRTGGLSYEQYF. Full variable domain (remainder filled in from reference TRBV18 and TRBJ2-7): NAGVMQNPRHLVRRRGQEARLRCSPMKGHSHVYWYRQLPEEGLKFMVYLQKENIIDESGMPKERFSAEFPKEGPSILRIQQVVRGDSAAYFCASSRTGGLSYEQYFGPGTRLTVT.

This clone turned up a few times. In nucleotides, the CDR3 is TGTGCCAGCAGTTTATGGGGGACAGGAACTTTTAACTATGGCTACACCTTC. Amino acid sequence: CASSLWGTGTFNYGYTF. V gene TRBV27 combines with J gene TRBJ1-2; 8 positions agree with TRBD1. The CDR3 has 17 amino acids. Trimming cost V 1 base and J 1 base; bases outside gene matches: 8. CDR1 is MNHEY and CDR2 is SMNVEV in the germline V gene (reference sequence).

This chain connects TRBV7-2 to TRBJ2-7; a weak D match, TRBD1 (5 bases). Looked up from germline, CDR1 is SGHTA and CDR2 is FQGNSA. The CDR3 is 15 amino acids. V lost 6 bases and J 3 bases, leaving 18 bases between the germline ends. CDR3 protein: CASSPPNGQGYEQYF. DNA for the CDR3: TGTGCCAGCAGTCCTCCGAACGGACAAGGCTACGAGCAGTACTTC.

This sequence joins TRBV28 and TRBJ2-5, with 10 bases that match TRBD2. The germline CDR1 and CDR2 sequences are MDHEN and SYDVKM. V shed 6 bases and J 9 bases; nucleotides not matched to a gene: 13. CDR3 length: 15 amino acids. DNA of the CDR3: TGTGCCAGCAGCAGGACTAGCGGCGCGGGGTTGGCCCAGTACTTC. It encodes CASSRTSGAGLAQYF.